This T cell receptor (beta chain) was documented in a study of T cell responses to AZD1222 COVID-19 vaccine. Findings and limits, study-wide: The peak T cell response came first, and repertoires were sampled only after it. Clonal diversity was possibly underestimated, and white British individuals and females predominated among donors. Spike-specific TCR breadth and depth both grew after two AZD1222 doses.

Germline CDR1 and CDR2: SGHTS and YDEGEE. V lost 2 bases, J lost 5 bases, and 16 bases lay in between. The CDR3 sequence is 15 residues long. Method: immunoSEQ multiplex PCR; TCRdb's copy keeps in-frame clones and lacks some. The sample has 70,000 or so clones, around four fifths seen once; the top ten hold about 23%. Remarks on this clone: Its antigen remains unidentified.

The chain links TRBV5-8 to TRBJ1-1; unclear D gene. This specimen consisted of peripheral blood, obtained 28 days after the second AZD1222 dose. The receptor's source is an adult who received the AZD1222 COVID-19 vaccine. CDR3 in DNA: TGTGCCAGCAGCTTTGGCGAATTCCTGGGGACTGAAGCTTTCTTT. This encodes CASSFGEFLGTEAFF.